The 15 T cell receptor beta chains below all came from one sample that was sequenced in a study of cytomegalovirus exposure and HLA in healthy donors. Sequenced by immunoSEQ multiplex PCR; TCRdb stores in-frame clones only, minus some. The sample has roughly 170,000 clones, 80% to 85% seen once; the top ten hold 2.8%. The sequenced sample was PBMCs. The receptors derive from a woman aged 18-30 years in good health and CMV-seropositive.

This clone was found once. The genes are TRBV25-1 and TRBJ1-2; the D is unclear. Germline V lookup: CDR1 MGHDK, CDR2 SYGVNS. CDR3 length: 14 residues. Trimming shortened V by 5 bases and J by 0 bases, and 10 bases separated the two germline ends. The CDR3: CASSYPGSNYGYTF. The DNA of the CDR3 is TGTGCCAGCAGTTATCCGGGATCTAACTATGGCTACACCTTC.

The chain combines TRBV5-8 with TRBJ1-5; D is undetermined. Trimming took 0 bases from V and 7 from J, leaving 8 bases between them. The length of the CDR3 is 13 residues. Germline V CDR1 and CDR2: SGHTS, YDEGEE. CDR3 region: CASSLGERQPQHF. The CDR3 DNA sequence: TGTGCCAGCAGCTTGGGGGAGAGACAGCCCCAGCATTTT.

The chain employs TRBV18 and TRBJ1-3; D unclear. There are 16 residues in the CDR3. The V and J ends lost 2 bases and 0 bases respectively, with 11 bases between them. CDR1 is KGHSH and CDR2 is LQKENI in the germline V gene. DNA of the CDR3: TGTGCCAGCTCACCAAAGTCGGTAAACTCTGGAAACACCATATATTTT. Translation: CASSPKSVNSGNTIYF.

The CDR3 coding sequence is TGCGCCAGCAGCCAAGATTTGGGCGGGGGGGCGAATGAGCAGTTCTTC. Translating gives CASSQDLGGGANEQFF. The gene calls are TRBV4-3 and TRBJ2-1; 9 bases are a match to TRBD2. V lost 0 bases and J lost 7; bases outside the gene matches: 7. The CDR3 spans 16 residues. Looked up from germline, CDR1 is LGHNA and CDR2 is YSLEER.

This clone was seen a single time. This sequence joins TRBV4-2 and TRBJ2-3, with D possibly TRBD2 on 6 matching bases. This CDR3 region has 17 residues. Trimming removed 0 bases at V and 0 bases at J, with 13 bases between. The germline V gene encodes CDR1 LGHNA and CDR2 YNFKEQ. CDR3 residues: CASSQDFSRGSTDTQYF. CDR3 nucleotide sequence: TGTGCCAGCAGCCAAGACTTTTCCCGGGGGAGCACAGATACGCAGTATTTT.

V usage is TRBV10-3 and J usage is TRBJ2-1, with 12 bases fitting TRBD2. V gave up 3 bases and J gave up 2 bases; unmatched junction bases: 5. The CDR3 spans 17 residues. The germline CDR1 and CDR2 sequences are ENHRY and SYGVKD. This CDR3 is CAISDQLAGGPYNEQFF. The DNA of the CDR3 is TGTGCCATCAGTGACCAACTAGCGGGGGGCCCCTACAATGAGCAGTTCTTC.

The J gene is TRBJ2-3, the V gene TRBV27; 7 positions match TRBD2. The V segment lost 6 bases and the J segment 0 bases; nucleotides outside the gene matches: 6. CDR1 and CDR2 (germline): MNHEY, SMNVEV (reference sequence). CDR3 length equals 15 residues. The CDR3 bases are TGTGCCAGCAGCAGAAGCGGGGTTAGCACAGATACGCAGTATTTT. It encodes CASSRSGVSTDTQYF.

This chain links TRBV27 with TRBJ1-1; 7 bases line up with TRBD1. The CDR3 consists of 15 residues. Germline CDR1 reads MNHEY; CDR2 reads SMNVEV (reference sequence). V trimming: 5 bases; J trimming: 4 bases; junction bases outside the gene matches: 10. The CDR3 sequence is CASSRQGAGPTEAFF. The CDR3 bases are TGTGCCAGCAGTAGACAGGGAGCCGGTCCCACTGAAGCTTTCTTT.

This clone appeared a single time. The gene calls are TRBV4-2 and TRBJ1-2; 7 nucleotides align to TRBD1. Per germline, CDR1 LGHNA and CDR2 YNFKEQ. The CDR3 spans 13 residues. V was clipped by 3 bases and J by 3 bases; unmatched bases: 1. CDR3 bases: TGTGCCAGCAGCCAGGGGACAGACTATGGCTACACCTTC. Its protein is CASSQGTDYGYTF.

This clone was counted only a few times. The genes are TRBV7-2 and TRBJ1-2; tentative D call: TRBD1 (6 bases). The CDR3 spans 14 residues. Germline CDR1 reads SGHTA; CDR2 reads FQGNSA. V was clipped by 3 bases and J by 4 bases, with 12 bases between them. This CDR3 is CASSFPTGIYGYTF. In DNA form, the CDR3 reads TGTGCCAGCAGCTTCCCGACAGGAATCTATGGCTACACCTTC.

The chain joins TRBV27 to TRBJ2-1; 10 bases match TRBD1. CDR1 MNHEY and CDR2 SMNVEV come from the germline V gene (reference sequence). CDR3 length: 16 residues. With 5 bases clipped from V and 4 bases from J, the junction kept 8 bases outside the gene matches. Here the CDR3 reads CASSRVRQGAYNEQFF. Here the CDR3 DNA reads TGTGCCAGCAGTCGTGTCCGACAGGGGGCTTACAATGAGCAGTTCTTC.

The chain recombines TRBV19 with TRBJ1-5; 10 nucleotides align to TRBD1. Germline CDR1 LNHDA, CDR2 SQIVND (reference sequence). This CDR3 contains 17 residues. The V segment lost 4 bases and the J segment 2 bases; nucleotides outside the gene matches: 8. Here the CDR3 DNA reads TGTGCCAGTAGTAATAGGCCGGGACAGGGGCGCAATCAGCCCCAGCATTTT. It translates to CASSNRPGQGRNQPQHF. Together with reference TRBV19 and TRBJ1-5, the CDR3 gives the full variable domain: DGGITQSPKYLFRKEGQNVTLSCEQNLNHDAMYWYRQDPGQGLRLIYYSQIVNDFQKGDIAEGYSVSREKKESFPLTVTSAQKNPTAFYLCASSNRPGQGRNQPQHFGDGTRLSIL.

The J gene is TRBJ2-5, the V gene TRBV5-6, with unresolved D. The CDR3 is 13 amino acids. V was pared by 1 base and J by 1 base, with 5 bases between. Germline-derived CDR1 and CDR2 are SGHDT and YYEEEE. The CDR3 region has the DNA TGTGCCAGCAGCTTGCCTAGCCAAGAGACCCAGTACTTC. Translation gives CASSLPSQETQYF.

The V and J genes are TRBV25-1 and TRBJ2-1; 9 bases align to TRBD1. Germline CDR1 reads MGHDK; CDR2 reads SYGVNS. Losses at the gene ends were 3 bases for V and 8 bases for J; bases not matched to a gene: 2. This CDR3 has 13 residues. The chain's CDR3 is CASSEGQGHEQFF. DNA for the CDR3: TGTGCCAGCAGTGAGGGACAGGGCCATGAGCAGTTCTTC. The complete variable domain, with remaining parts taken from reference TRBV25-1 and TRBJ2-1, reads EADIYQTPRYLVIGTGKKITLECSQTMGHDKMYWYQQDPGMELHLIHYSYGVNSTEKGDLSSESTVSRIRTEHFPLTLESARPSHTSQYLCASSEGQGHEQFFGPGTRLTVL.

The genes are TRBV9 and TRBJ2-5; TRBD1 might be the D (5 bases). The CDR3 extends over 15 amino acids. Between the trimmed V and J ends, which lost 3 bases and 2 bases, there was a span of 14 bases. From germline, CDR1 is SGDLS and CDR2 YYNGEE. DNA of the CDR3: TGTGCCAGCAGCGCGATGGGTGGGGCTCAAGAGACCCAGTACTTC. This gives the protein CASSAMGGAQETQYF.